The present T cell receptor (beta chain) was sequenced within a study of blood T cell repertoires in COVID-19. Overall study: The United States, Italy and Spain provided the acute and convalescent COVID-19 samples. Sample material is recorded as cDNA or gDNA derived from T cells, B-cell-depleted T cells, or PBMCs.

The CDR3 is made up of 15 amino acids. V lost 5 bases to trimming and J lost 8 bases; unmatched junction nucleotides: 11. CDR1 is SEHNR, CDR2 FQNEAQ, per germline (reference sequence). Authors' data handling: Amplification from reference gene primers served as the basis for estimated nucleated cell counts. TCRdb's copy holds only in-frame clones and misses some; the assay was immunoSEQ multiplex PCR. The DNA was the basis for D and trimming; V, J and clone size are from that table. Among 110,000 or so clones listed, 70% to 90% were seen once. This receptor was taken from a human donor in a cohort sampled during active COVID-19. The sequenced sample was peripheral blood. The rearrangement joins TRBV7-9 to TRBJ1-4; 7 bases align to TRBD1. The CDR3 coding sequence is TGTGCCAGCAGCCCAAACGAGGGGGCAAGAGAAAAACTGTTTTTT. Translating gives CASSPNEGAREKLFF.